The T cell receptor beta chain under discussion was sequenced for a study of PD-L1 blockade in urothelial cancer. Study context: Males with bladder-origin urothelial cancer constituted most of the 29 patients. As for prior chemotherapy regimens, patients had received 0 to 3.

Time point of the sample: peripheral blood 6 weeks after treatment start. Study results and limitations: Better survival was forecast by a pretreatment blood TCR clonality below the median.

The V gene's germline CDR1 is MNHNS and CDR2 SASEGT. The germline V and J ends were trimmed by 8 bases and 3 bases, with 14 bases remaining between them. The CDR3 has 13 residues. Profiling relied on immunoSEQ multiplex PCR, and the TCRdb table lists in-frame clones only, not all of them. Of some 41,000 clones in the sample, about 80% are singletons; the top ten hold over 12%. As concerns this clone: The antigen remains undetermined.

The TCR sequence derives from a man aged 60 to 69 with urothelial cancer. This rearrangement joins TRBV6-1 to TRBJ2-7, with unresolved D. The source material was PBMCs, sampled around atezolizumab (anti-PD-L1) treatment. CDR3 in amino acids: CASGSRMLYEQYF. CDR3 DNA: TGTGCCAGCGGTTCCAGGATGCTCTACGAGCAGTACTTC.